A single sample is the source of the 3 T cell receptor beta chains below, sequenced in a study of beta chain features in type 1 diabetes. Overall study results and limits: TCRB CDR3s from Type 1 diabetes patients were moderately but significantly shorter in all four CD4+ subsets.

Investigators reverse transcribed all isolated RNA, so they sequenced expressed TCRB transcripts. The protocol was immunoSEQ multiplex PCR, while the TCRdb copy is restricted to in-frame clones and leaves out a portion. The sample has some 360,000 clones, over 9% seen once. No cognate antigen is known for these TCRs. The sample comprised central memory CD4+ T cells from blood. These receptors were collected from a man aged 25 to 45 with type 1 diabetes.

The rearrangement links TRBV5-4 to TRBJ1-1; D is unresolved. This CDR3 has 14 residues. Trimming took off 2 bases at V and 7 bases at J, with 15 bases between the two ends. Looked up from germline, CDR1 is SGHNT and CDR2 is YYREEE (reference sequence). The CDR3 is CASSFIRGGIEAFF. DNA of the CDR3: TGTGCCAGCAGCTTTATTCGTGGCGGAATTGAAGCTTTCTTT.

This clone was seen more than once but under ten times. The chain links TRBV7-2 to TRBJ1-2; the D is unclear. V was clipped by 4 bases and J by 3 bases, with 9 bases between them. Germline V gene lookup returns CDR1 SGHTA and CDR2 FQGNSA. This CDR3 contains 13 residues. The CDR3 protein is CASSSGVDYGYTF. The CDR3 nucleotides are TGTGCCAGCAGCTCCGGGGTTGACTATGGCTACACCTTC. Supplemented by reference TRBV7-2 and TRBJ1-2, the full variable domain reads GAGVSQSPSNKVTEKGKDVELRCDPISGHTALYWYRQSLGQGLEFLIYFQGNSAPDKSGLPSDRFSAERTGGSVSTLTIQRTQQEDSAVYLCASSSGVDYGYTFGSGTRLTVV.

This clone was seen a handful of times. This sequence joins TRBV6-6 and TRBJ2-5; 8 bases are shared with TRBD1. With 7 bases clipped from V and 1 base from J, the junction kept 5 bases outside the gene matches. CDR1 MNHNY and CDR2 SVGAGI come from the germline V gene (reference sequence). The CDR3 has 14 amino acids. The chain's CDR3 is CASNGQGLQETQYF. The CDR3, as DNA: TGTGCCAGCAACGGACAGGGTCTCCAAGAGACCCAGTACTTC.